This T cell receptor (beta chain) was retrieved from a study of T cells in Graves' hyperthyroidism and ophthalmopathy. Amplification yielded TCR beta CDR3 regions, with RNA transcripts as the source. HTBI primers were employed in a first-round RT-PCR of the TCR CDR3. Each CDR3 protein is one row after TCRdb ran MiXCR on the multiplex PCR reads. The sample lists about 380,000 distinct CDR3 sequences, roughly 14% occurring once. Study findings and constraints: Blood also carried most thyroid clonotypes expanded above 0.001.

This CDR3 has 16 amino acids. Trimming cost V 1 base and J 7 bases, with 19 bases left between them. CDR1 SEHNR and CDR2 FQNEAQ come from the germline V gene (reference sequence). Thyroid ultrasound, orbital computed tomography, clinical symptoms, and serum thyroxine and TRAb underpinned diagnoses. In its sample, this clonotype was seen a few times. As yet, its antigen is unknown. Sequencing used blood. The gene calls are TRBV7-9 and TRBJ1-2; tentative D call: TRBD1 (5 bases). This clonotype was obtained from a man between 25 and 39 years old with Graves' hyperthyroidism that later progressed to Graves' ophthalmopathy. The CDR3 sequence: CASSLGGAMQTGGYTF. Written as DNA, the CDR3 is TGTGCCAGCAGCTTAGGAGGGGCGATGCAAACGGGTGGCTACACCTTC. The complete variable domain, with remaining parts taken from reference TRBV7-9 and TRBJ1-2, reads DTGVSQNPRHKITKRGQNVTFRCDPISEHNRLYWYRQTLGQGPEFLTYFQNEAQLEKSRLLSDRFSAERPKGSFSTLEIQRTEQGDSAMYLCASSLGGAMQTGGYTFGSGTRLTVV.